Presented here are 15 T cell receptor beta chains from one specimen sequenced in a study of spatial heterogeneity in lung cancer. A single record per CDR3 protein comes from TCRdb applying MiXCR to the 5' RACE reads. The sample has 10,000 or so distinct CDR3 sequences, 8% seen once. These receptors lack a known antigen. Broader study findings: For expanded intratumoral alpha and beta TCRs, counts tracked tumor mutation counts.

Time point reported: sample taken at primary tumor resection. Sequences were derived from lung tumor tissue, sampled at surgery. Receptors originate from a male donor with early-stage non-small cell lung cancer.

This clonotype is termed medium-sized. V and J are TRBV5-4 and TRBJ2-3, with D maybe TRBD2 (6 bases). V lost 0 bases and J 8 bases, leaving 13 bases between the germline ends. Germline V gene sequence: CDR1 SGHNT, CDR2 YYREEE (reference sequence). The CDR3 has 14 amino acids. The CDR3 loop is CASSLEAGPGTQYF. CDR3 coding DNA: TGTGCCAGCAGCTTGGAAGCGGGCCCGGGTACGCAGTATTTT.

In this sample, this clonotype turned up many times. The chain links TRBV18 to TRBJ2-2; TRBD1 matches at 10 bases. This CDR3 contains 15 residues. The junction had 7 bases not matched to a gene; V was cut back by 3 bases and J by 9 bases. CDR1 is KGHSH and CDR2 is LQKENI in the germline V gene. The CDR3 protein is CASSPLGQGQRELFF. In nucleotides, the CDR3 is TGTGCCAGCTCACCCCTGGGACAGGGGCAGCGGGAGCTGTTTTTT.

This clonotype was seen many times. The gene calls are TRBV12-3 or TRBV12-4 and TRBJ2-3; 8 bases align to TRBD2. V lost 6 bases to trimming and J lost 2 bases; unmatched junction nucleotides: 1. CDR3 length: 13 amino acids. Here the CDR3 reads CASSGGATDTQYF. The CDR3 DNA follows: TGTGCCAGCAGCGGGGGGGCCACAGATACGCAGTATTTT.

This clonotype was recorded at least ten times. The chain couples TRBV5-1 to TRBJ2-2, with no clear D. The CDR3 covers 14 residues. Germline CDR1 and CDR2: SGHRS and YFSETQ. V lost 0 bases and J 3 bases, leaving 6 bases between the germline ends. The CDR3 bases are TGCGCCAGCAGCTTGGCCCGGGACACCGGGGAGCTGTTTTTT. Translating it yields CASSLARDTGELFF.

The chain combines TRBV4-2 with TRBJ1-6; no firm D call. The CDR3 is 13 residues long. The V end lost 0 bases, the J end lost 10 bases, and 7 bases lay between the germline ends. In germline, CDR1 is LGHNA, CDR2 YNFKEQ. The CDR3 region is CASSQDEASPLHF. CDR3 DNA: TGTGCCAGCAGCCAAGATGAAGCCTCACCCCTCCACTTT.

This clonotype was observed at least ten times. The chain employs TRBV5-1 and TRBJ2-2; D is possibly TRBD1 (6 bases). V was cut by 4 bases and J by 7 bases, with 11 bases left in between. Germline V lookup: CDR1 SGHRS, CDR2 YFSETQ. The CDR3 runs to 13 residues. CDR3 in DNA: TGCGCCAGCAGCCCTGGGGGCTACGGGGAGCTGTTTTTT. Its translation is CASSPGGYGELFF.

On this clonotype itself: Since a much larger clone is just one base distant, this may be a read error. The chain is built from TRBV24-1 and TRBJ2-3; maybe TRBD2 (6 bases). The germline gives CDR1 KGHDR, CDR2 SFDVKD. The CDR3 is 17 amino acids. For the CDR3, the DNA is TGTGCCACCGGTGACGCCGGGACTGCCTATGACACAGATACGCAGTATTTT. Encoded protein: CATGDAGTAYDTDTQYF.

This clonotype was found many times. V gene TRBV6-2 or TRBV6-3 combines with J gene TRBJ2-5, with no clear D. The CDR3 length is 15 residues. Trimming removed 5 bases at V and 0 bases at J, with 13 bases between. The germline V gene has CDR1 MNHEY and CDR2 SVGEGT. CDR3 region: CASSPLGSYQETQYF. CDR3 nucleotide sequence: TGTGCCAGCAGTCCCTTAGGGTCTTACCAAGAGACCCAGTACTTC.

This clonotype has at least ten counts. The V gene is TRBV7-9, the J gene TRBJ1-1, with D hard to call. CDR3 length: 13 residues. Germline V gene lookup returns CDR1 SEHNR and CDR2 FQNEAQ (reference sequence). Trimming took off 5 bases at V and 4 bases at J, with 11 bases between the two ends. CDR3 coding DNA: TGTGCCAGCAGCACCTCGCGGCGCACTGAAGCTTTCTTT. It yields the protein CASSTSRRTEAFF.

The V and J genes are TRBV20-1 and TRBJ1-5, with 8 bases lining up with TRBD1. Losses at the gene ends were 0 bases for V and 7 bases for J; bases not matched to a gene: 8. Germline CDR1 DFQATT, CDR2 SNEGSKA (reference sequence). CDR3 length: 15 amino acids. In nucleotides, the CDR3 is TGCAGTGCTAGAGATCCCGACAGGGGTAGGCAGCCCCAGCATTTT. Its translation: CSARDPDRGRQPQHF.

This clonotype was seen repeatedly, ten times or more. The gene calls are TRBV7-9 and TRBJ2-4, with D perhaps TRBD1 (6 bases). This CDR3 spans 14 amino acids. V dropped 5 bases and J dropped 7 bases, with 15 bases sitting between them. From germline, CDR1 is SEHNR and CDR2 FQNEAQ (reference sequence). DNA of the CDR3: TGTGCCAGCAGCCCCATGGGGACAAGGAACATTCAGTACTTC. Its protein is CASSPMGTRNIQYF.

This clonotype was seen at least ten times. The genes are TRBV7-9 and TRBJ2-3, with unresolved D. CDR3 size: 15 residues. CDR1 is SEHNR and CDR2 is FQNEAQ in the germline V gene (reference sequence). Trimming removed 1 base from V and 2 bases from J, with 10 bases in between. CDR3 in amino acids: CASSLVGTITDTQYF. CDR3 bases: TGTGCCAGCAGCTTAGTTGGAACTATCACAGATACGCAGTATTTT. The full variable domain, its missing parts supplied by reference TRBV7-9 and TRBJ2-3, is DTGVSQNPRHKITKRGQNVTFRCDPISEHNRLYWYRQTLGQGPEFLTYFQNEAQLEKSRLLSDRFSAERPKGSFSTLEIQRTEQGDSAMYLCASSLVGTITDTQYFGPGTRLTVL.

This clonotype was seen many times. This chain joins TRBV9 and TRBJ2-5; 10 bases match TRBD1. The V gene's germline CDR1 is SGDLS and CDR2 YYNGEE. The length of the CDR3 is 14 residues. V was clipped by 2 bases and J by 3 bases; unmatched bases: 1. This CDR3 reads CASSVGTGEETQYF. CDR3 DNA: TGTGCCAGCAGCGTTGGGACAGGGGAAGAGACCCAGTACTTC.

This clonotype is labeled large. The chain uses TRBV30 and TRBJ2-1; 10 bases align to TRBD1. Germline loops: CDR1 GTSNPN, CDR2 SVGIG (reference sequence). The ends lost 4 bases at V and 7 bases at J; junction bases unmatched: 4. The CDR3 contains 13 residues. CDR3 protein: CAWTLGQGNEQFF. The CDR3 coding sequence is TGTGCCTGGACCCTGGGACAGGGGAATGAGCAGTTCTTC.

This clonotype occurred many times. V is TRBV7-6 and J is TRBJ1-1; 8 bases map to TRBD1. CDR3 size: 16 residues. CDR1 is SGHVS and CDR2 is FNYEAQ in the germline V gene. Germline trimming cut 2 bases from V and 1 base from J; bases unmatched to any gene: 6. The CDR3 here is CASSLTTGVGNTEAFF. The CDR3 DNA reads TGTGCCAGCAGCTTAACGACAGGGGTGGGGAACACTGAAGCTTTCTTT.